A single sample gave rise to the 4 T cell receptor beta chains below, sequenced in a study of shared clonotypes between healthy human individuals. This table comes from immunoSEQ multiplex PCR, and its TCRdb copy is limited to in-frame clones, with some not included. Of 550,000 to 850,000 clones in the sample, about 74% were seen once. The specimen sequenced was memory CD4+ T cells sorted from blood. Noted subset: CD45RA-negative fraction. These receptors were obtained from a woman under 40 in good health.

The V and J genes are TRBV6-6 and TRBJ1-1; D is uncertain. Trimming took 0 bases from V and 2 from J, leaving 7 bases between them. The CDR3 extends over 14 amino acids. The germline gives CDR1 MNHNY, CDR2 SVGAGI (reference sequence). The CDR3 nucleotides read TGTGCCAGCAGTTACTCTAGATTTAACACTGAAGCTTTCTTT. It codes for CASSYSRFNTEAFF.

The chain couples TRBV11-2 to TRBJ2-3; 8 nucleotides match TRBD2. The germline gives CDR1 SGHAT, CDR2 FQNNGV. The CDR3 sequence is 15 residues long. Trimming removed 5 bases from V and 3 bases from J; junction bases left unmatched: 7. Written as DNA, the CDR3 is TGTGCCAGCAGCCCCAGCGGGAGAGGTACAGATACGCAGTATTTT. Translated: CASSPSGRGTDTQYF.

This sequence joins TRBV7-9 and TRBJ1-1, with D unresolved. The CDR3 is 15 residues long. The germline V and J ends were trimmed by 10 bases and 2 bases, with 20 bases remaining between them. Germline V gene sequence: CDR1 SEHNR, CDR2 FQNEAQ (reference sequence). CDR3 nucleotides: TGTGCCACCAAAGGGAGACTGAGGGAAAACACTGAAGCTTTCTTT. Protein sequence: CATKGRLRENTEAFF. Filled out from reference TRBV7-9 and TRBJ1-1, the complete variable domain reads DTGVSQNPRHKITKRGQNVTFRCDPISEHNRLYWYRQTLGQGPEFLTYFQNEAQLEKSRLLSDRFSAERPKGSFSTLEIQRTEQGDSAMYLCATKGRLRENTEAFFGQGTRLTVV.

CDR3 DNA sequence: TGCAGCGTTGTCTCCGGACGGAACACCATATATTTT. It yields the protein CSVVSGRNTIYF. The chain employs TRBV29-1 and TRBJ1-3; D is ambiguous. Trimming left V 4 bases short and J 7 bases short, with 11 bases between. Germline-derived CDR1 and CDR2 are SQVTM and ANQGSEA. The CDR3 is 12 amino acids.